The next 16 T cell receptor beta chains were all read from a single sample in a study of T cell responses to AZD1222 COVID-19 vaccine. Profiling relied on immunoSEQ multiplex PCR, and the TCRdb table lists in-frame clones only, not all of them. The profile shows about 120,000 clones, 85% to 90% of them singletons. The input for sequencing was peripheral blood, taken on day 0 of AZD1222 vaccination. The receptors here all came from an adult in good health.

This rearrangement joins TRBV5-1 to TRBJ2-1; D might be TRBD2 (5 bases). Germline V gives CDR1 SGHRS, CDR2 YFSETQ. The CDR3 length is 16 residues. The ends were cut back, 0 bases at V and 7 bases at J, with 17 bases in the middle. The CDR3: CASSLDSSGGDNEQFF. CDR3 sequence (DNA): TGCGCCAGCAGCTTGGACTCCAGCGGAGGAGATAATGAGCAGTTCTTC.

V and J are TRBV5-1 and TRBJ1-2; TRBD1 matches at 9 bases. Germline CDR1 SGHRS, CDR2 YFSETQ. The V and J ends lost 0 bases and 7 bases, in that order; junction bases with no gene match: 7. This CDR3 has 15 amino acids. The CDR3 bases are TGCGCCAGCAGCTTGGACCGAGGGGACAGGGTTGGCTACACCTTC. Translating gives CASSLDRGDRVGYTF.

The chain carries TRBV19 and TRBJ1-4, with D unclear. V lost 3 bases to trimming and J lost 3 bases, with 11 bases between them. The length of the CDR3 is 15 residues. Germline V lookup: CDR1 LNHDA, CDR2 SQIVND (reference sequence). CDR3 in amino acids: CASSIFGSSNEKLFF. The CDR3 DNA reads as TGTGCCAGTAGTATCTTTGGGAGCTCTAATGAAAAACTGTTTTTT.

The J gene is TRBJ1-5, the V gene TRBV7-3, with D maybe TRBD1 (6 bases). Germline V CDR1 and CDR2: SGHTA, FQGTGA. The CDR3 is 14 amino acids. V lost 0 bases, J lost 5 bases, and 8 bases lay in between. Here the CDR3 reads CASSLTGADQPQHF. DNA of the CDR3: TGTGCCAGCAGCTTAACGGGGGCGGATCAGCCCCAGCATTTT.

J is TRBJ2-7 and V is TRBV4-3; TRBD1 or TRBD2 may be the D gene (5 bases each). The CDR3 is 13 amino acids. Germline loops: CDR1 LGHNA, CDR2 YSLEER. Trimming cost V 3 bases and J 2 bases, with 8 bases left between them. The CDR3 is CASSQGRTYEQYF. The CDR3 region has the DNA TGCGCCAGCAGCCAGGGACGGACCTACGAGCAGTACTTC.

This clone was counted once. The genes are TRBV11-3 and TRBJ2-3; TRBD1 or TRBD2 may be the D gene (5 bases each). Germline CDR1 is SGHNT and CDR2 is YENEEA. Trimming removed 5 bases from V and 5 bases from J, with 23 bases in between. This CDR3 spans 17 amino acids. Written as DNA, the CDR3 is TGTGCCAGCAGCCAAGGGGTGACGGGAATACGAGGAGATACGCAGTATTTT. This gives the protein CASSQGVTGIRGDTQYF.

The rearrangement links TRBV7-6 to TRBJ2-7; 15 bases align to TRBD2. The trim removed 5 bases at V and 4 bases at J, leaving 6 bases unmatched. This CDR3 has 16 amino acids. Germline V gene data show CDR1 as SGHVS and CDR2 as FNYEAQ. CDR3 bases: TGTGCCAGCAGCACGGCCGGGACTAGCGGGAGGTACGAGCAGTACTTC. Translation: CASSTAGTSGRYEQYF.

The chain employs TRBV7-8 and TRBJ2-3, with D uncertain. The V and J ends lost 3 bases and 4 bases respectively, with 11 bases between them. The CDR3 consists of 14 residues. In germline, CDR1 is SGHVS, CDR2 FQNEAQ. CDR3 sequence (DNA): TGTGCCAGCAGCTTCCCGGGCTGGGCAGATACGCAGTATTTT. Its translation: CASSFPGWADTQYF.

This clone was counted only a few times. This sequence joins TRBV7-3 and TRBJ1-2; 9 nucleotides align to TRBD1. The CDR3 spans 16 residues. The V and J ends lost 0 bases and 6 bases, in that order; junction bases with no gene match: 8. Looked up from germline, CDR1 is SGHTA and CDR2 is FQGTGA. CDR3: CASSLTGGQGVNGYTF. The CDR3 DNA reads TGTGCCAGCAGCTTAACGGGGGGACAGGGAGTTAATGGCTACACCTTC.

The CDR3 region is CASSGTGYNYGYTF. Here the CDR3 DNA reads TGTGCCAGCAGCGGCACAGGGTACAACTATGGCTACACCTTC. The rearrangement links TRBV7-2 to TRBJ1-2; possibly TRBD1 for D (6 bases). The CDR3 extends over 14 amino acids. Germline V lookup: CDR1 SGHTA, CDR2 FQGNSA. V gave up 5 bases and J gave up 2 bases, with 12 bases separating them.

The J gene is TRBJ1-2, the V gene TRBV11-2; 10 bases match TRBD1. This CDR3 spans 15 amino acids. With V trimmed by 0 bases and J by 8 bases, 6 bases remained unmatched. The germline V gene has CDR1 SGHAT and CDR2 FQNNGV. The CDR3 coding sequence is TGTGCCAGCAGCTTAGAATGGGACAGGGGCGTGGGCTACACCTTC. It specifies CASSLEWDRGVGYTF. The entire variable domain, with the rest obtained from reference TRBV11-2 and TRBJ1-2, is as follows: EAGVAQSPRYKIIEKRQSVAFWCNPISGHATLYWYQQILGQGPKLLIQFQNNGVVDDSQLPKDRFSAERLKGVDSTLKIQPAKLEDSAVYLCASSLEWDRGVGYTFGSGTRLTVV.

The chain couples TRBV30 to TRBJ2-5; no definite D call. Germline lookup yields CDR1 GTSNPN and CDR2 SVGIG (reference sequence). The CDR3 contains 13 residues. V lost 2 bases and J lost 8, with 15 bases in between. The CDR3 loop is CAWSPRNRVTQYF. The CDR3 DNA follows: TGTGCCTGGAGTCCCCGGAACCGGGTTACCCAGTACTTC.

J is TRBJ2-5 and V is TRBV5-4; TRBD1 aligns across 10 bases. The J segment lost 7 bases and the V segment lost 3 bases, leaving 9 bases of the junction unmatched. This CDR3 is 15 amino acids long. Germline V CDR1 and CDR2: SGHNT, YYREEE (reference sequence). The DNA for the CDR3 is TGTGCCAGCAGCTCGACAGGGGGCGTTTACGGGACCCAGTACTTC. It encodes CASSSTGGVYGTQYF.

The rearrangement uses TRBV19 and TRBJ2-3; TRBD2 agrees at 7 bases. Germline V lookup: CDR1 LNHDA, CDR2 SQIVND (reference sequence). V lost 6 bases and J lost 6; bases outside the gene matches: 3. The CDR3 covers 12 residues. This CDR3 is CASRRGYDTQYF. The CDR3, as DNA: TGTGCCAGTAGGCGGGGGTATGATACGCAGTATTTT.

This clone has just one count. The CDR3, as DNA: TGTGCCAGCACTTGGGACAGTGGCTATGGCTACACCTTC. This encodes CASTWDSGYGYTF. This chain uses TRBV7-9 with TRBJ1-2; 7 bases map to TRBD1. After removal of 7 bases from V and 4 bases from J, the junction contained 6 bases not matched to a gene. The germline V gene has CDR1 SEHNR and CDR2 FQNEAQ (reference sequence). The CDR3 totals 13 residues. Drawing the rest from reference TRBV7-9 and TRBJ1-2, the complete variable domain is DTGVSQNPRHKITKRGQNVTFRCDPISEHNRLYWYRQTLGQGPEFLTYFQNEAQLEKSRLLSDRFSAERPKGSFSTLEIQRTEQGDSAMYLCASTWDSGYGYTFGSGTRLTVV.

The chain combines TRBV29-1 with TRBJ1-2; TRBD1 might be the D (5 bases). This CDR3 contains 14 residues. V was pared by 5 bases and J by 2 bases, with 15 bases between. Germline lookup yields CDR1 SQVTM and CDR2 ANQGSEA. The CDR3 DNA reads TGCAGCGTTTGGGGGAGTTCCCCCAACTATGGCTACACCTTC. Amino acid sequence: CSVWGSSPNYGYTF.